The clone carrying this T cell receptor beta chain occurred many times. RNA transcripts gave rise to amplified TCR beta CDR3 regions. HTBI primers drove first-round RT-PCR of the TCR CDR3. TCRdb re-called the multiplex PCR reads with MiXCR, one entry per CDR3 protein. The sample contains about 840,000 distinct CDR3 sequences, about two fifths of which appear only once. This sample is drawn from a study of T cells in Graves' hyperthyroidism and ophthalmopathy. The CDR3 runs to 15 residues. Germline V gene data show CDR1 as WSHSY and CDR2 as SAAADI. After removal of 6 bases from V and 5 bases from J, the junction contained 7 bases not matched to a gene.

Specimen: blood. The receptor was derived from a young man with Graves' hyperthyroidism. The V and J genes are TRBV10-2 and TRBJ1-6; 7 bases align to TRBD1. CDR3 bases: TGCGCCAGCAGAACGGGACAGCTAGATAATTCACCCCTCCACTTT. Protein: CASRTGQLDNSPLHF.